Listed here are 12 T cell receptor beta chains from one sample, sequenced in a study of cytomegalovirus exposure and HLA in healthy donors. 13 Jbeta primers and 60 Vbeta primers were used for the PCR. Clones were read by immunoSEQ multiplex PCR, and TCRdb kept only the in-frame ones, dropping some. The sample data list tens of thousands of clones. Specimen: PBMCs. The receptor set was obtained from a woman in her twenties or thirties in good health and CMV-seropositive.

The chain recombines TRBV5-6 with TRBJ2-3; TRBD1 is a possible D gene (5 bases). The CDR3 covers 13 residues. Trimming pared 1 base from V and 8 bases from J, leaving 11 bases between. From germline, CDR1 is SGHDT and CDR2 YYEEEE. The CDR3 loop is CASSLSGHRTQYF. CDR3 bases: TGTGCCAGCAGCTTGAGTGGACATCGTACGCAGTATTTT. Using reference TRBV5-6 and TRBJ2-3 for the parts outside the CDR3, the full variable domain is DAGVTQSPTHLIKTRGQQVTLRCSPKSGHDTVSWYQQALGQGPQFIFQYYEEEERQRGNFPDRFSGHQFPNYSSELNVNALLLGDSALYLCASSLSGHRTQYFGPGTRLTVL.

The rearrangement joins TRBV4-2 to TRBJ1-6, with D maybe TRBD1 (6 bases). CDR1 and CDR2 from the germline V gene are LGHNA and YNFKEQ. Trimming shortened V by 4 bases and J by 9 bases, and 16 bases separated the two germline ends. The CDR3 spans 15 residues. For the CDR3, the DNA is TGTGCCAGCAGCCCAGGGAGGGGGTCGGGTTCACCCCTCCACTTT. Protein: CASSPGRGSGSPLHF.

Worth noting for this clone: Other DNA variants within this sample encode the same CDR3. This rearrangement joins TRBV7-2 to TRBJ2-2, with D unclear. Germline-derived CDR1 and CDR2 are SGHTA and FQGNSA. This CDR3 spans 12 amino acids. Trimming left V 4 bases short and J 3 bases short, with 3 bases between. The CDR3 nucleotides are TGTGCCAGCAGCTCCGACACCGGGGAGCTGTTTTTT. This codes for CASSSDTGELFF.

V and J are TRBV7-9 and TRBJ2-7; TRBD1 matches 9 bases. CDR1 is SEHNR, CDR2 FQNEAQ, per germline (reference sequence). Germline trimming cut 4 bases from V and 3 bases from J; bases unmatched to any gene: 7. The CDR3 runs 15 residues. The CDR3 coding sequence is TGTGCCAGCAGCTCCCCGGGACAGGGAGTCTACGAGCAGTACTTC. This translates into CASSSPGQGVYEQYF.

The chain uses TRBV29-1 and TRBJ1-2; 7 bases are a match to TRBD1. Trimming at V came to 6 bases and at J to 5 bases, leaving 9 bases not matched to a gene. CDR1 is SQVTM and CDR2 is ANQGSEA in the germline V gene. The CDR3 contains 13 residues. As DNA, the CDR3 is TGCAGCGTCGGCAGGGGACAGCTTTATGGCTACACCTTC. It codes for CSVGRGQLYGYTF.

The chain employs TRBV6-1 and TRBJ1-1, with 8 nucleotides matching TRBD1. V lost 3 bases, J lost 5 bases, and 5 bases stayed unmatched. The CDR3 sequence is 14 residues long. Germline CDR1 is MNHNS and CDR2 is SASEGT. In DNA form, the CDR3 reads TGTGCCAGCAGTGAGTGGACAGGGATGACTGAAGCTTTCTTT. Its translation is CASSEWTGMTEAFF.

The chain couples TRBV4-1 to TRBJ2-7; no clear D. The V gene's germline CDR1 is MGHRA and CDR2 YSYEKL. The V gene lost 4 bases and the J gene lost 0 bases, with 10 bases spanning the gap. The CDR3 totals 14 residues. CDR3: CASSPWPSSYEQYF. DNA of the CDR3: TGCGCCAGCAGCCCCTGGCCCAGCTCCTACGAGCAGTACTTC.

The CDR3 is CASSLIYVRNEQFF. CDR3 coding DNA: TGTGCCAGCAGTTTAATCTACGTGAGAAATGAGCAGTTCTTC. V usage is TRBV7-8 and J usage is TRBJ2-1; D gene uncertain. Germline CDR1 SGHVS, CDR2 FQNEAQ. This CDR3 is built from 14 residues. With 6 bases removed from V and 7 bases from J, the gap between germline ends came to 16 bases. The variable domain in full, with the rest retrieved from reference TRBV7-8 and TRBJ2-1, is GAGVSQSPRYKVAKRGQDVALRCDPISGHVSLFWYQQALGQGPEFLTYFQNEAQLDKSGLPSDRFFAERPEGSVSTLKIQRTQQEDSAVYLCASSLIYVRNEQFFGPGTRLTVL.

The chain combines TRBV6-5 with TRBJ1-4; TRBD1 matches 10 bases. Trimming took 6 bases from V and 2 from J; bases not matched to a gene: 3. In germline, CDR1 is MNHEY, CDR2 SVGAGI. This CDR3 contains 15 residues. Written as DNA, the CDR3 is TGTGCCAGCAGGACGACAGGGGGCACTAATGAAAAACTGTTTTTT. Encoded protein: CASRTTGGTNEKLFF.

V and J are TRBV4-2 and TRBJ1-1; maybe TRBD1 (6 bases). Germline loops: CDR1 LGHNA, CDR2 YNFKEQ. The CDR3 runs 15 residues. Trimming stripped 2 bases from V and 3 bases from J, with 13 bases between. CDR3 nucleotide sequence: TGTGCCAGCAGCCAAATGACAGGACTGGACACTGAAGCTTTCTTT. Encoded protein: CASSQMTGLDTEAFF.

The J gene is TRBJ1-5, the V gene TRBV19; 9 bases are shared with TRBD1. The CDR3 runs 17 residues. Germline trimming cut 3 bases from V and 0 bases from J; bases unmatched to any gene: 6. Germline CDR1 is LNHDA and CDR2 is SQIVND (reference sequence). The CDR3 nucleotides read TGTGCCAGTAGTATGTGGGGACAGGGAGATAGCAATCAGCCCCAGCATTTT. It specifies CASSMWGQGDSNQPQHF.

The V gene is TRBV14, the J gene TRBJ2-4; no reliable D call. With 0 bases removed from V and 9 bases from J, the gap between germline ends came to 9 bases. There are 13 residues in the CDR3. Germline lookup yields CDR1 SGHDN and CDR2 FVKESK. CDR3 nucleotides: TGTGCCAGCAGCCAAGAAGTTTTCGGCATTCAGTACTTC. It specifies CASSQEVFGIQYF.